The clone carrying this T cell receptor (beta chain) has a single count. What it binds is not known. A far more abundant clone sits one base away, making this likely a read error. This sample also contains other DNA sequences that code for the same CDR3. These data are taken from a study of shared clonotypes between healthy human individuals. Overall study findings and caveats: Clonotype sharing levels among donors were expected to vary with sequencing depth.

Each of the donors was a healthy adult who was HIV-negative and had not had a recent acute infection or vaccination. Donors were Caucasian adults residing in Nashville, Tennessee, USA. On ten immunoSEQ deep assay plates, unsorted PBMC DNA was sequenced. The table came from immunoSEQ multiplex PCR; TCRdb's copy has only in-frame clones and leaves some out. Among about half a million clones listed, 81% were seen once. Germline V gene data show CDR1 as SGHRS and CDR2 as YFSETQ. The CDR3 has 15 residues. The V and J ends lost 2 bases and 4 bases respectively, with 13 bases between them. The material sequenced was PBMCs. This sequence joins TRBV5-1 and TRBJ1-3; D unresolved. The receptor was derived from a middle-aged woman in good health. Some clones in this sample may be carry-over from other donors' samples. This chain's CDR3 is CASSLDGNSGNTIYF. The CDR3 bases are TGCGCCAGCAGCTTAGACGGAAACTCCGGAAACACCATATATTTT.